The sequence of this T cell receptor (beta chain) was determined in a study of blood T cell repertoires in COVID-19. Study as a whole: Sources were T cells, B-cell-depleted T cells, or PBMCs; the material itself was cDNA or gDNA.

The study drew participants aged about 18 to 89 years from about two dozen US areas. Each participant's cohort was designated according to participant-reported clinical history. Source study methods: Using reference gene primer amplification, nucleated cell counts were estimated. The protocol was immunoSEQ multiplex PCR, while the TCRdb copy is restricted to in-frame clones and leaves out a portion. V, J and clone size were drawn from that table, and D and trimming were deduced from the DNA. Of fewer than 250,000 clones in the sample, just over 85% were seen once. Germline assignment: CDR1 MDHEN and CDR2 SYDVKM. CDR3 length: 13 residues. Deletions cut 6 bases from V and 5 bases from J, with 13 bases between.

Sequenced input: PBMCs or T cells enriched from blood (not recorded which). This TCR came from a woman in her thirties or forties with acute COVID-19. The chain couples TRBV28 to TRBJ1-2; D unclear. The CDR3 nucleotides read TGTGCCAGCAGGACGGGCGGCGGGTATGGCTACACCTTC. Translation gives CASRTGGGYGYTF.